Shown below are 26 T cell receptor beta chains from a single sample sequenced in a study of T cells in Graves' hyperthyroidism and ophthalmopathy. The CDR3 regions of TCR beta were amplified from RNA transcripts. HTBI primers were the set used in a first-round RT-PCR of the TCR CDR3. TCRdb ran MiXCR on the multiplex PCR reads and lists one entry per CDR3 protein. Seen here are around 530,000 distinct CDR3 sequences, 17% observed once, and the top ten hold 15% to 20%. Specimen: blood. The receptors come from a woman between 18 and 29 years old with Graves' ophthalmopathy.

This clonotype has a handful of counts. The chain links TRBV7-2 to TRBJ1-6, with D unresolved. Trimming stripped 5 bases from V and 7 bases from J, with 12 bases between. The germline V gene has CDR1 SGHTA and CDR2 FQGNSA. The CDR3 has 14 amino acids. The CDR3 sequence is CASSLSDANSPLHF. The CDR3 DNA sequence: TGTGCCAGCAGCCTCTCCGACGCGAATTCACCCCTCCACTTT.

This clonotype has a count of ten or more. V usage is TRBV2 and J usage is TRBJ2-5; either TRBD1 or TRBD2 may supply D (5 bases each). V lost 3 bases to trimming and J lost 1 base, with 9 bases between them. Germline values: CDR1 SNHLY, CDR2 FYNNEI. This CDR3 comprises 14 residues. The CDR3 nucleotides read TGTGCCAGCAGTGAGGGGGTATTCCAAGAGACCCAGTACTTC. This gives the protein CASSEGVFQETQYF.

Here the CDR3 reads CASSLDSGRHNEQFF. DNA of the CDR3: TGCGCCAGCAGCTTGGATAGCGGCCGGCACAATGAGCAGTTCTTC. This chain connects TRBV5-1 to TRBJ2-1, with a tentative D call TRBD2 (6 bases). V shed 0 bases and J shed 5 bases, with 12 bases lying between them. The CDR3 length is 15 residues. The germline V gene has CDR1 SGHRS and CDR2 YFSETQ.

About this clonotype itself: A junction end diverges from the germline sequence, so it may reflect a read error. The chain couples TRBV15 to TRBJ1-2; D unresolved. The CDR3 length is 15 residues. Germline V lookup: CDR1 LNHNV, CDR2 YYDKDF (reference sequence). Here the CDR3 reads CATSREWRSNYDYTF. The CDR3 DNA follows: TGTGCCACCAGCAGAGAATGGCGGTCTAACTATGACTACACCTTC.

This clonotype was detected many times. The gene calls are TRBV11-1 and TRBJ2-2; 7 nucleotides line up with TRBD1. Germline V CDR1 and CDR2: SGHAT, FQDESV (reference sequence). The CDR3 has 16 amino acids. Trimming at V came to 5 bases and at J to 5 bases, leaving 11 bases not matched to a gene. CDR3 in amino acids: CASSETRGIKTGELFF. CDR3 nucleotide sequence: TGTGCCAGCAGCGAAACCAGGGGGATTAAAACCGGGGAGCTGTTTTTT. Combining the CDR3 with reference TRBV11-1 and TRBJ2-2 gives the whole variable domain EAEVAQSPRYKITEKSQAVAFWCDPISGHATLYWYRQILGQGPELLVQFQDESVVDDSQLPKDRFSAERLKGVDSTLKIQPAELGDSAMYLCASSETRGIKTGELFFGEGSRLTVL.

This clonotype was seen a handful of times. V and J are TRBV19 and TRBJ1-1; 8 nucleotides match TRBD1. J was trimmed by 1 base and V by 3 bases; bases with no gene match: 7. The germline V gene encodes CDR1 LNHDA and CDR2 SQIVND (reference sequence). This CDR3 is 16 amino acids long. CDR3 in DNA: TGTGCCAGTAGTATCCTTAGGACAGGGCCGAACACTGAAGCTTTCTTT. It yields the protein CASSILRTGPNTEAFF. Filled out from reference TRBV19 and TRBJ1-1, the complete variable domain reads DGGITQSPKYLFRKEGQNVTLSCEQNLNHDAMYWYRQDPGQGLRLIYYSQIVNDFQKGDIAEGYSVSREKKESFPLTVTSAQKNPTAFYLCASSILRTGPNTEAFFGQGTRLTVV.

The chain has TRBV3-1 and TRBJ2-2; 7 nucleotides match TRBD1. V was clipped by 0 bases and J by 1 base; unmatched bases: 11. The CDR3 runs to 19 residues. Germline CDR1 and CDR2: LGHDT and YNNKEL (reference sequence). DNA for the CDR3: TGTGCCAGCAGCCAAGAAAGTAACCGGGACAGCCAGAACACCGGGGAGCTGTTTTTT. It encodes CASSQESNRDSQNTGELFF.

The rearrangement uses TRBV24-1 and TRBJ2-7, with D possibly matching TRBD2 (7 bases). The CDR3 contains 14 residues. The V end lost 3 bases, the J end lost 2 bases, and 10 bases lay between the germline ends. Germline V CDR1 and CDR2: KGHDR, SFDVKD. DNA for the CDR3: TGTGCCACCAGTGATCGGGGGGCGCCCTACGAGCAGTACTTC. Translating it yields CATSDRGAPYEQYF.

In its sample, this clonotype was seen many times. CDR3 region: CASSQDGGALRFGYTF. CDR3 DNA sequence: TGTGCCAGCAGCCAAGATGGCGGGGCTTTACGTTTTGGCTACACCTTC. This rearrangement joins TRBV3-1 to TRBJ1-2, with D possibly being TRBD1 (5 bases). V was cut by 0 bases and J by 7 bases, with 18 bases left in between. The germline V gene has CDR1 LGHDT and CDR2 YNNKEL (reference sequence). The CDR3 totals 16 residues. The full variable domain, rest sourced from reference TRBV3-1 and TRBJ1-2, is DTAVSQTPKYLVTQMGNDKSIKCEQNLGHDTMYWYKQDSKKFLKIMFSYNNKELIINETVPNRFSPKSPDKAHLNLHINSLELGDSAVYFCASSQDGGALRFGYTFGSGTRLTVV.

This clonotype has ten or more counts. V is TRBV28 and J is TRBJ1-2; D unclear. Germline CDR1 reads MDHEN; CDR2 reads SYDVKM. This CDR3 is 11 amino acids long. V shed 6 bases and J shed 5 bases, with 7 bases lying between them. The DNA of the CDR3 is TGTGCCAGCAGCCCCGGTTATGGCTACACCTTC. Residues: CASSPGYGYTF.

This clonotype was seen a few times. V is TRBV3-1 and J is TRBJ2-7; D gene uncertain. The CDR3 has 14 residues. The ends were cut back, 3 bases at V and 0 bases at J, with 9 bases in the middle. The germline V gene encodes CDR1 LGHDT and CDR2 YNNKEL (reference sequence). The CDR3 nucleotides read TGTGCCAGCAGCCACGGAAGTACCTCCTACGAGCAGTACTTC. Its protein product is CASSHGSTSYEQYF.

The gene calls are TRBV12-3 or TRBV12-4 and TRBJ1-2, with D maybe TRBD1 (5 bases). With 5 bases removed from V and 8 bases from J, the gap between germline ends came to 15 bases. The CDR3 spans 13 residues. Here the CDR3 reads CASSLWQGGGYTF. The CDR3 nucleotides are TGTGCCAGCAGTCTATGGCAGGGTGGAGGCTACACCTTC.

The chain carries TRBV6-2 or TRBV6-3 and TRBJ2-7; D might be TRBD1 (5 bases). In germline, CDR1 is MNHEY, CDR2 SVGEGT. Trimming took 7 bases from V and 5 from J, leaving 15 bases between them. The CDR3 is made up of 13 amino acids. CDR3: CASNDKGRHEQYF. CDR3 bases: TGTGCCAGCAATGACAAGGGGCGGCACGAGCAGTACTTC.

The chain is built from TRBV29-1 and TRBJ1-6; D is ambiguous. The CDR3 is 12 amino acids. V lost 2 bases and J lost 13, with 12 bases in between. Germline values: CDR1 SQVTM, CDR2 ANQGSEA. The CDR3 loop reads CSVEMPGRPLHF. The DNA for the CDR3 is TGCAGCGTTGAAATGCCGGGGAGGCCCCTCCACTTT. Combining the CDR3 with reference TRBV29-1 and TRBJ1-6 gives the whole variable domain SAVISQKPSRDICQRGTSLTIQCQVDSQVTMMFWYRQQPGQSLTLIATANQGSEATYESGFVIDKFPISRPNLTFSTLTVSNMSPEDSSIYLCSVEMPGRPLHFGNGTRLTVT.

Many counts were recorded for this clonotype. The J gene is TRBJ2-3, the V gene TRBV30; D unclear. Germline lookup yields CDR1 GTSNPN and CDR2 SVGIG (reference sequence). There are 12 residues in the CDR3. V was shortened by 5 bases and J by 2 bases, with 8 bases between the two germline ends. The DNA for the CDR3 is TGTGCCTGGGCGTCGCTCACAGATACGCAGTATTTT. Translated: CAWASLTDTQYF. The variable domain in full, completed from reference TRBV30 and TRBJ2-3, reads SQTIHQWPATLVQPVGSPLSLECTVEGTSNPNLYWYRQAAGRGLQLLFYSVGIGQISSEVPQNLSASRPQDRQFILSSKKLLLSDSGFYLCAWASLTDTQYFGPGTRLTVL.

Remarks on this clonotype: A junction end diverges from the germline sequence, so it may reflect a read error. The CDR3 coding sequence is TGTGCCAGCAGCTTAACCCAGGGTTCGAATGAGCGGTTCTTC. Translating gives CASSLTQGSNERFF. The V and J genes are TRBV7-9 and TRBJ2-1; D is perhaps TRBD1 (5 bases). This CDR3 spans 14 amino acids. Germline CDR1 SEHNR, CDR2 FQNEAQ (reference sequence).

This clonotype was seen at least ten times. The rearrangement uses TRBV12-5 and TRBJ1-2, with unresolved D. The CDR3 sequence is 15 residues long. Germline CDR1 LGHNT, CDR2 FRNRAP. V lost 0 bases and J lost 3, with 11 bases in between. Here the CDR3 DNA reads TGTGCTAGTGGTTTGGTAGGCGTGGGCTACTATGGCTACACCTTC. This gives the protein CASGLVGVGYYGYTF.

As DNA, the CDR3 is TGTGCCAGCAGCGTGGGACAGGGGAGGGTTACGCAGTATTTT. Protein product: CASSVGQGRVTQYF. This rearrangement joins TRBV5-5 to TRBJ2-3; TRBD1 matches 10 bases. Germline CDR1 SGHKS, CDR2 YYEKEE (reference sequence). This CDR3 has 14 residues. V lost 4 bases to trimming and J lost 8 bases; unmatched junction nucleotides: 7.

This clonotype occurred many times. The V and J genes are TRBV5-1 and TRBJ1-1; D not certain. This CDR3 region has 14 residues. The germline V gene has CDR1 SGHRS and CDR2 YFSETQ. V lost 1 base, J lost 4 bases, and 11 bases lay in between. CDR3 in amino acids: CASSLRTDPTEAFF. As DNA, the CDR3 is TGCGCCAGCAGCTTGCGGACCGACCCCACTGAAGCTTTCTTT. Drawing the rest from reference TRBV5-1 and TRBJ1-1, the complete variable domain is KAGVTQTPRYLIKTRGQQVTLSCSPISGHRSVSWYQQTPGQGLQFLFEYFSETQRNKGNFPGRFSGRQFSNSRSEMNVSTLELGDSALYLCASSLRTDPTEAFFGQGTRLTVV.

At least ten counts were recorded for this clonotype. The J gene is TRBJ1-6, the V gene TRBV6-5; D is ambiguous. V dropped 2 bases and J dropped 5 bases, with 16 bases sitting between them. CDR3 length equals 17 residues. CDR1 is MNHEY and CDR2 is SVGAGI in the germline V gene. The CDR3 reads CASSYPTRTGDNSPLHF. The CDR3 DNA reads TGTGCCAGCAGTTACCCGACTCGGACGGGAGATAATTCACCCCTCCACTTT.

Details on this clonotype: This sequence may be a read error, since a much larger clone differs from it by one base. As DNA, the CDR3 is TGTGCCAGCAATAGCCTAGCGGGGGGTTACAATGAGCAGTTCTTC. Protein sequence: CASNSLAGGYNEQFF. The chain combines TRBV2 with TRBJ2-1, with 11 bases lining up with TRBD2. Germline lookup yields CDR1 SNHLY and CDR2 FYNNEI. The CDR3 has 15 amino acids. The ends lost 7 bases at V and 4 bases at J; junction bases unmatched: 6. The variable domain in full, completed from reference TRBV2 and TRBJ2-1, reads EPEVTQTPSHQVTQMGQEVILRCVPISNHLYFYWYRQILGQKVEFLVSFYNNEISEKSEIFDDQFSVERPDGSNFTLKIRSTKLEDSAMYFCASNSLAGGYNEQFFGPGTRLTVL.

This clonotype has at least ten counts. The chain recombines TRBV7-2 with TRBJ1-2; unclear D gene. With 4 bases removed from V and 5 bases from J, the gap between germline ends came to 17 bases. This CDR3 spans 15 amino acids. CDR1 and CDR2 (germline): SGHTA, FQGNSA. CDR3 loop: CASSWGDDNLYGYTF. CDR3 in DNA: TGTGCCAGCAGCTGGGGAGACGACAATTTATATGGCTACACCTTC.

The sample holds many counts of this clonotype. The chain employs TRBV6-1 and TRBJ2-5; 10 bases agree with TRBD2. V shed 6 bases, J shed 5 bases, and the junction held 9 bases outside the gene matches. Germline V gene sequence: CDR1 MNHNS, CDR2 SASEGT. This CDR3 is built from 15 residues. CDR3 bases: TGTGCCAGCAGCCCCAACCTAGCGGGGGTTGAGACCCAGTACTTC. The encoded protein is CASSPNLAGVETQYF.

On this clonotype: Being one base from a much bigger clone, this may be a read error. The conserved phenylalanine or tryptophan normally closing the CDR3 is absent here, so this likely arose from a read error. The chain is built from TRBV5-1 and TRBJ1-6; D is unclear. V was clipped by 0 bases and J by 7 bases, with 8 bases between them. The CDR3 sequence is 14 residues long. Germline CDR1 SGHRS, CDR2 YFSETQ. The CDR3 nucleotides are TGCGCCAGCAGCTTGGACGGCCGAAATTCACCCCTCCACCTT. It translates to CASSLDGRNSPLHL.

This clonotype was seen ten or more times. V and J are TRBV11-1 and TRBJ2-7; TRBD1 or TRBD2 may be the D gene (5 bases each). V lost 1 base to trimming and J lost 3 bases, with 7 bases between them. Germline V gene sequence: CDR1 SGHAT, CDR2 FQDESV (reference sequence). This CDR3 comprises 13 residues. This CDR3 reads CASSLGGNYEQYF. DNA for the CDR3: TGTGCCAGCAGCTTAGGGGGGAACTACGAGCAGTACTTC.

The rearrangement uses TRBV12-3 or TRBV12-4 and TRBJ2-7, with TRBD1 matching over 7 bases. The CDR3 has 13 amino acids. J was trimmed by 5 bases and V by 4 bases; bases with no gene match: 5. The CDR3 sequence is CASSSSGTDEQYF. In DNA, the CDR3 is TGTGCCAGCAGTTCCTCAGGGACAGACGAGCAGTACTTC.